One sample yielded the 16 T cell receptor beta chains listed below, sequenced in a study of blood T cell repertoires in COVID-19. Libraries were prepared by immunoSEQ multiplex PCR; TCRdb keeps only in-frame clonotypes and omits some of them. In the table there are 150,000 or so clones, roughly 79% of which are singletons. What was sequenced was PBMCs or T cells enriched from blood (not recorded which). The receptors derive from a woman aged 45-65 years who had recovered from COVID-19.

This clone has a handful of counts. V usage is TRBV18 and J usage is TRBJ1-3; TRBD1 is a possible D gene (5 bases). This CDR3 contains 15 residues. Between the trimmed V and J ends, which lost 2 bases and 0 bases, there was a span of 8 bases. CDR1 is KGHSH, CDR2 LQKENI, per germline. The CDR3 DNA follows: TGTGCCAGCTCACCAGACAGTTCCTCTGGAAACACCATATATTTT. Translation: CASSPDSSSGNTIYF.

The V gene is TRBV19, the J gene TRBJ1-1; 12 nucleotides line up with TRBD1. With V trimmed by 9 bases and J by 2 bases, 7 bases remained unmatched. The CDR3 is 15 amino acids. In germline, CDR1 is LNHDA, CDR2 SQIVND (reference sequence). The CDR3 nucleotides read TGTGCCAGCCGGGACAGGGGGCTCGGAAACACTGAAGCTTTCTTT. Encoded protein: CASRDRGLGNTEAFF.

The chain recombines TRBV21-1 with TRBJ2-1; TRBD2, the D gene given by the table, was not confirmed from the DNA. TRBV21-1 is labeled a pseudogene. The CDR3 runs to 17 residues. The CDR3 is CASSKELGGSGYNEQFF. As DNA, the CDR3 is TGTGCCAGCAGCAAAGAACTTGGGGGTAGCGGGTACAATGAGCAGTTCTTC.

The gene calls are TRBV5-1 and TRBJ1-1, with 8 bases matching TRBD1. CDR3 size: 15 residues. V shed 3 bases and J 1 base; nucleotides not matched to a gene: 5. The germline CDR1 and CDR2 sequences are SGHRS and YFSETQ. CDR3 nucleotide sequence: TGCGCCAGCAGCTCGGGACAGGCCCCGAACACTGAAGCTTTCTTT. Protein product: CASSSGQAPNTEAFF.

V and J are TRBV2 and TRBJ1-5; TRBD1 matches 11 bases. J was trimmed by 2 bases and V by 7 bases; bases with no gene match: 10. Germline CDR1 reads SNHLY; CDR2 reads FYNNEI. There are 17 residues in the CDR3. The chain's CDR3 is CASTQRTGGGGNQPQHF. In nucleotides, the CDR3 is TGTGCCAGCACCCAGCGGACAGGGGGCGGCGGCAATCAGCCCCAGCATTTT.

The chain combines TRBV4-2 with TRBJ2-3, with D hard to call. The V gene lost 3 bases and the J gene lost 6 bases, with 10 bases spanning the gap. CDR1 LGHNA and CDR2 YNFKEQ come from the germline V gene. The CDR3 is 13 amino acids. The chain's CDR3 is CASSHPAGDTQYF. The CDR3 region has the DNA TGTGCCAGCAGCCACCCCGCCGGGGATACGCAGTATTTT.

The DNA for the CDR3 is TGTGCCAGCAGTGAATCCGGGGTTGGGGATACGCAGTATTTT. Amino acids: CASSESGVGDTQYF. V gene TRBV6-4 combines with J gene TRBJ2-3; D is possibly TRBD2 (5 bases). V lost 3 bases, J lost 6 bases, and 13 bases lay in between. There are 14 residues in the CDR3. The germline V gene encodes CDR1 MRHNA and CDR2 SNTAGT.

With regard to this clone: Within the sample, other DNA sequences also encode this same CDR3. V and J are TRBV7-9 and TRBJ1-2; 10 bases match TRBD1. V lost 5 bases, J lost 8 bases, and 5 bases stayed unmatched. Germline lookup yields CDR1 SEHNR and CDR2 FQNEAQ (reference sequence). The CDR3 sequence is 13 residues long. As DNA, the CDR3 is TGTGCCAGCAGCCCCGGACAGGGGGAAGGCTACACCTTC. It specifies CASSPGQGEGYTF.

This chain connects TRBV18 to TRBJ1-6; TRBD1 might be the D (5 bases). The ends were cut back, 5 bases at V and 6 bases at J, with 14 bases in the middle. Germline CDR1 reads KGHSH; CDR2 reads LQKENI. The CDR3 is 15 residues long. The DNA for the CDR3 is TGTGCCAGCTCATCCTCCCGACAGACTAATTCACCCCTCCACTTT. Translating gives CASSSSRQTNSPLHF.

This sequence joins TRBV5-4 and TRBJ1-6; possible D gene TRBD1, 6 bases. CDR3 size: 15 residues. Germline V CDR1 and CDR2: SGHNT, YYREEE (reference sequence). Trimming took off 6 bases at V and 9 bases at J, with 19 bases between the two ends. CDR3 sequence reads: CASTTRGGIGSPLHF. For the CDR3, the DNA is TGTGCCAGCACCACAAGGGGGGGCATAGGTTCACCCCTCCACTTT.

This chain joins TRBV5-1 and TRBJ1-5, with a weak D call TRBD1 (5 bases). Looked up from germline, CDR1 is SGHRS and CDR2 is YFSETQ. This CDR3 comprises 12 residues. V was cut by 0 bases and J by 7 bases, with 5 bases left in between. CDR3 sequence reads: CASSLDRQPQHF. Written as DNA, the CDR3 is TGCGCCAGCAGCTTGGACAGGCAGCCCCAGCATTTT.

The table lists this clone with a few counts. The chain links TRBV5-1 to TRBJ1-1; 9 nucleotides match TRBD1. The CDR3 extends over 16 amino acids. Per the germline V gene, CDR1 is SGHRS and CDR2 is YFSETQ. Unmatched junction bases numbered 4, after V lost 0 bases and J lost 1 base. The CDR3 nucleotides are TGCGCCAGCAGCTTGGAACAGGGGGCGAGGAACACTGAAGCTTTCTTT. As protein: CASSLEQGARNTEAFF.

This chain connects TRBV28 to TRBJ2-5; 9 bases fit TRBD2. This CDR3 has 13 amino acids. Germline V gene lookup returns CDR1 MDHEN and CDR2 SYDVKM. Trimming cost V 7 bases and J 5 bases; bases outside gene matches: 5. CDR3 loop: CASTLAGRETQYF. The CDR3 nucleotides are TGTGCCAGCACCCTAGCGGGAAGGGAGACCCAGTACTTC.

The V gene is TRBV3-1 (or the pseudogene TRBV3-2), the J gene TRBJ2-1; D gene ambiguous. V was trimmed by 6 bases and J by 7 bases, leaving 13 bases between them. The CDR3 sequence is 13 residues long. CDR1 and CDR2 (germline): LGHDT, YNNKEL (reference sequence). The DNA for the CDR3 is TGTGCCAGCAGACCCGCCGTTCGGAATGAGCAGTTCTTC. It translates to CASRPAVRNEQFF.

This chain joins TRBV3-1 (or the pseudogene TRBV3-2) and TRBJ1-1; D is ambiguous. Germline V gene data show CDR1 as LGHDT and CDR2 as YNNKEL (reference sequence). V dropped 1 base and J dropped 6 bases, with 9 bases sitting between them. The CDR3 consists of 13 residues. The CDR3 reads CASSQGGRAEAFF. CDR3 in DNA: TGTGCCAGCAGCCAAGGAGGGAGGGCTGAAGCTTTCTTT.

This chain links TRBV5-8 with TRBJ2-3; D remains ambiguous. CDR3 length: 15 amino acids. Germline CDR1 and CDR2: SGHTS and YDEGEE. With 1 base removed from V and 3 bases from J, the gap between germline ends came to 12 bases. Written as DNA, the CDR3 is TGTGCCAGCAGCTTGACGGCAGGATATACAGATACGCAGTATTTT. Translated, it gives CASSLTAGYTDTQYF.